Sequencing of this T cell receptor beta chain was carried out in a study of blood T cell repertoires in COVID-19. Trimming removed 3 bases at V and 5 bases at J, with 14 bases between. The CDR3 is 15 residues long. Germline assignment: CDR1 SEHNR and CDR2 FQNEAQ (reference sequence). Study processing details: Amplification with reference gene primers provided the estimates of nucleated cell counts. Sequencing was performed with immunoSEQ multiplex PCR; in TCRdb, only in-frame clones are kept and a portion is missing. That table gives V, J and clone size, and the DNA gave D and trimming. The table lists around 250,000 clones, approximately 90% of them singletons. Enrolled through a virtual design, the participants were between about 18 and 100 years of age and came from under 30 US areas. Membership in each cohort depended on participant-reported clinical history.

The TCR originated in a woman aged 35 to 49 with acute COVID-19. Sequencing used PBMCs or T cells enriched from blood (not recorded which). This chain uses TRBV7-9 with TRBJ1-5; D unclear. The CDR3: CASSLDLTEDQPQHF. For the CDR3, the DNA is TGTGCCAGCAGCTTGGACCTTACGGAGGATCAGCCCCAGCATTTT.